This is a list of T cell receptor beta chains from one sample in a study of human T cells and chemical hapten exposure. TCRdb called the RACE reads again in MiXCR, with one record for every CDR3 protein. The sample records roughly 80,000 distinct CDR3 sequences, roughly 10% being singletons. The sample was whole blood, taken in connection with sensitization to the hapten diphenylcyclopropenone (DPC). These receptors were obtained from a woman aged 45-65 years with alopecia areata. Some clones in this sample may be carry-over from other donors' samples. CDR3s include the opening cysteine and the closing phenylalanine or tryptophan. The D gene is left open where the match is weak. Not all rows give a size; the values are once, few, many and, for expanded clones, a class.

d_gene	v_gene	j_gene	abundance	CDR3aa	CDR3nt
TRBD1	TRBV2	TRBJ1-5	NA	CASNDRGGSQPQHF	TGTGCCAGCAATGACAGGGGAGGATCTCAGCCCCAGCATTTT
TRBD1	TRBV19	TRBJ2-7	NA	CASSTPGQGTDEQYF	TGTGCCAGTAGTACTCCGGGACAGGGGACTGACGAGCAGTACTTC
NA	TRBV9	TRBJ1-2	NA	CASSGAAGSHYGYTF	TGTGCCAGCAGCGGAGCAGCAGGGTCGCACTATGGCTACACCTTC
NA	TRBV29-1	TRBJ2-1	few	CSVTTNEQFF	TGCAGCGTTACTACGAATGAGCAGTTCTTC
TRBD1	TRBV6-1	TRBJ1-2	NA	CASSSLDRDPNYGYTF	TGTGCCAGCAGTTCCTTGGACAGGGACCCTAACTATGGCTACACCTTC
NA	TRBV29-1	TRBJ1-2	few	CSAQPPGGQIYGYTF	TGCAGCGCCCAACCCCCGGGGGGGCAGATCTATGGCTACACCTTC
NA	TRBV5-1	TRBJ2-6	NA	CASSWGDDANVLTF	TGCGCCAGCAGCTGGGGGGACGATGCCAACGTCCTGACTTTC
NA	TRBV6-5	TRBJ2-3	few	CASSYSQGPRDTQYF	TGTGCCAGCAGTTACAGTCAGGGTCCAAGGGATACGCAGTATTTT
TRBD2	TRBV7-3	TRBJ2-1	NA	CASSAGLAGGEQFF	TGTGCCAGCAGCGCGGGACTAGCGGGGGGTGAGCAGTTCTTC
NA	TRBV7-9	TRBJ1-5	many	CASSRAGGNQPQHF	TGTGCCAGCAGCCGAGCTGGCGGGAATCAGCCCCAGCATTTT
TRBD1	TRBV10-3	TRBJ2-2	NA	CAISGGQGNTGELFF	TGTGCCATCAGTGGGGGACAGGGGAACACCGGGGAGCTGTTTTTT
NA	TRBV5-1	TRBJ2-1	few	CASSGGSGVSYNEQFF	TGCGCCAGCAGTGGAGGGTCGGGGGTCTCCTACAATGAGCAGTTCTTC
TRBD2	TRBV7-9	TRBJ2-1	NA	CASSLKGTSGVPYNEQFF	TGTGCCAGCAGCTTAAAGGGGACTAGCGGGGTTCCCTACAATGAGCAGTTCTTC
NA	TRBV7-6	TRBJ2-3	NA	CASSLLRTGGSTDTQYF	TGTGCCAGCAGCTTATTAAGGACTGGGGGGAGCACAGATACGCAGTATTTT
NA	TRBV19	TRBJ2-1	NA	CASSMGGGTYNEQFF	TGTGCCAGTAGTATGGGTGGCGGGACCTACAATGAGCAGTTCTTC
TRBD2	TRBV20-1	TRBJ2-2	NA	CSARYSGRKNGELFF	TGCAGTGCTAGATACAGCGGGAGGAAGAACGGGGAGCTGTTTTTT
NA	TRBV11-2	TRBJ2-1	few	CASSLTISPSRSYNEQFF	TGTGCCAGCAGCTTGACGATTTCCCCTTCCCGCTCCTACAATGAGCAGTTCTTC
NA	TRBV24-1	TRBJ2-6	few	CATSDLRAEANVLTF	TGTGCCACCAGTGATTTGAGGGCGGAGGCCAACGTCCTGACTTTC
NA	TRBV5-1	TRBJ2-3	NA	CASSLLGISTDTQYF	TGCGCCAGCAGCTTGTTGGGGATTAGCACAGATACGCAGTATTTT
NA	TRBV20-1	TRBJ2-7	NA	CSARVSWDEQYF	TGCAGTGCTAGGGTATCCTGGGACGAGCAGTACTTC
NA	TRBV7-3	TRBJ1-1	NA	CASSAGPLTEAFF	TGTGCCAGCAGCGCGGGACCCCTCACTGAAGCTTTCTTT
NA	TRBV7-6	TRBJ2-2	many	CASSLDQRSNTGELFF	TGTGCCAGCAGCTTAGATCAGCGCAGCAACACCGGGGAGCTGTTTTTT
TRBD2	TRBV12-3/TRBV12-4	TRBJ2-1	many	CASSLAYQTSGRDNEQFF	TGTGCCAGCAGTTTAGCGTACCAGACTAGCGGGAGGGACAATGAGCAGTTCTTC
TRBD2	TRBV20-1	TRBJ2-5	many	CSASGGAETQYF	TGCAGTGCTAGCGGGGGGGCGGAGACCCAGTACTTC
TRBD2	TRBV28	TRBJ2-7	few	CASGAGGNPYEQYF	TGTGCCAGCGGGGCGGGAGGGAACCCCTACGAGCAGTACTTC
TRBD2	TRBV6-5	TRBJ2-2	many	CASIGDYPTTGELFF	TGTGCCAGCATTGGGGACTACCCCACAACCGGGGAGCTGTTTTTT
NA	TRBV12-3/TRBV12-4	TRBJ2-1	NA	CASTAMSKRQFF	TGTGCCAGCACCGCTATGTCGAAGCGGCAGTTCTTC
NA	TRBV3-1	TRBJ1-3	few	CASSQGSGSRNTIYF	TGTGCCAGCAGCCAAGGGTCCGGCAGCAGGAACACCATATATTTT
TRBD2	TRBV7-8	TRBJ2-3	many	CASSLAGGLAATDTQYF	TGTGCCAGCAGCTTAGCCGGCGGACTAGCGGCCACAGATACGCAGTATTTT
NA	TRBV29-1	TRBJ1-5	many	CSVVPNGRDQPQHF	TGCAGCGTTGTTCCTAACGGAAGAGATCAGCCCCAGCATTTT
NA	TRBV5-1	TRBJ2-3	many	CASSLETDTQYF	TGCGCCAGCAGCTTGGAGACAGATACGCAGTATTTT
NA	TRBV10-2	TRBJ2-3	few	CASTSGGLANPTDTQYF	TGCGCCAGTACCTCCGGTGGTCTAGCCAACCCCACAGATACGCAGTATTTT
NA	TRBV4-3	TRBJ1-4	NA	CASSRATGTATNEKLFF	TGCGCCAGCAGCCGAGCGACAGGAACCGCAACTAATGAAAAACTGTTTTTT
NA	TRBV7-2	TRBJ2-3	NA	CASSSRPGTQYF	TGTGCCAGCAGCTCCCGACCTGGTACGCAGTATTTT
NA	TRBV7-9	TRBJ2-3	few	CASSLVDGTFTDTQYF	TGTGCCAGCAGCTTAGTTGACGGCACTTTCACAGATACGCAGTATTTT
NA	TRBV2	TRBJ2-3	few	CASSEAEGRTDTQYF	TGTGCCAGCAGTGAAGCTGAGGGAAGGACAGATACGCAGTATTTT
NA	TRBV12-5	TRBJ2-5	few	CASGLTGETQYF	TGTGCTAGTGGTTTAACCGGGGAGACCCAGTACTTC
TRBD2	TRBV20-1	TRBJ2-7	few	CSASSGLAGFSYEQYF	TGCAGTGCTAGCAGTGGCCTAGCGGGTTTCTCCTACGAGCAGTACTTC
TRBD1	TRBV29-1	TRBJ2-5	few	CSATPGGVGETQYF	TGCAGCGCCACACCAGGGGGCGTCGGGGAGACCCAGTACTTC
NA	TRBV19	TRBJ2-3	many	CASAGPATDTQYF	TGTGCCTCAGCCGGCCCGGCCACAGATACGCAGTATTTT
NA	TRBV10-1	TRBJ2-3	NA	CASSPVNLSATDTQYF	TGCGCCAGCAGTCCCGTAAACCTTTCCGCAACAGATACGCAGTATTTT
TRBD1	TRBV19	TRBJ1-1	NA	CASSAQGGLPEAFF	TGTGCCAGTAGTGCACAGGGGGGATTACCTGAAGCTTTCTTT
NA	TRBV9	TRBJ1-1	many	CASSVRGNRNTEAFF	TGTGCCAGCAGCGTGAGGGGGAACCGGAACACTGAAGCTTTCTTT
NA	TRBV7-2	TRBJ1-6	NA	CASSLAGTNSPLHF	TGTGCCAGCAGCTTAGCAGGGACCAATTCACCCCTCCACTTT
TRBD1	TRBV29-1	TRBJ1-4	few	CSAGTASNEKLFF	TGCAGCGCAGGGACAGCCAGTAATGAAAAACTGTTTTTT